These 2 T cell receptor beta chains originate from one sample sequenced in a study of naive and memory T cell subsets. Two oligonucleotides, mixed equimolar, formed the beta constant-region primer covering TRBC1 and TRBC2. Via MiXCR, TCRdb re-called the UMI-ligation and nested PCR reads, giving one row per CDR3 protein. The table includes around 30,000 distinct CDR3 sequences, around 10% detected once. Sequencing was carried out using effector memory CD4+ T cells from blood. Subset: effector memory, CD45RA- CD27-. These TCRs come from a human donor in good health.

This clonotype came up a few times. The DNA for the CDR3 is TGTGCCAGCAGCTTCATAGCTAACTATGGCTACACCTTC. It encodes CASSFIANYGYTF. The J gene is TRBJ1-2, the V gene TRBV5-4, with D unresolved. Germline CDR1 is SGHNT and CDR2 is YYREEE (reference sequence). With 2 bases removed from V and 0 bases from J, the gap between germline ends came to 5 bases. The CDR3 contains 13 residues.

The chain has TRBV7-8 and TRBJ1-5; a weak D match, TRBD1 (6 bases). Germline V CDR1 and CDR2: SGHVS, FQNEAQ. The CDR3 sequence is 13 residues long. The V end was cut by 5 bases, the J end by 5 bases, with 10 bases between. The CDR3 DNA is TGTGCCAGCAGCCGCAGGGGAGATCAGCCCCAGCATTTT. It translates to CASSRRGDQPQHF.